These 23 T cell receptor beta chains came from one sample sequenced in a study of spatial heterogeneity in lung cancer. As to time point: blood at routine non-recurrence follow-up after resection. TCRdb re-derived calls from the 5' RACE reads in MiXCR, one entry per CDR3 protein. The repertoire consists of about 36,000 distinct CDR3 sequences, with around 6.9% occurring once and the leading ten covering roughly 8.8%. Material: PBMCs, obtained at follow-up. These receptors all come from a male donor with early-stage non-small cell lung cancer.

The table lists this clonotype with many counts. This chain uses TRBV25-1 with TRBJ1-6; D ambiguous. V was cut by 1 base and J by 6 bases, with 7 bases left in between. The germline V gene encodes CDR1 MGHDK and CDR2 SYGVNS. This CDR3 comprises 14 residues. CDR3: CASSELRVNSPLHF. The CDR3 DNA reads TGTGCCAGCAGTGAATTAAGGGTTAATTCACCCCTCCACTTT.

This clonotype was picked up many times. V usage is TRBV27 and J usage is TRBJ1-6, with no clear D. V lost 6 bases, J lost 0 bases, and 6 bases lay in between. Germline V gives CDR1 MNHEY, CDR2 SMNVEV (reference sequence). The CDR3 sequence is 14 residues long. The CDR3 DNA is TGTGCCAGCAGAGAAAGCTCCTATAATTCACCCCTCCACTTT. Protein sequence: CASRESSYNSPLHF.

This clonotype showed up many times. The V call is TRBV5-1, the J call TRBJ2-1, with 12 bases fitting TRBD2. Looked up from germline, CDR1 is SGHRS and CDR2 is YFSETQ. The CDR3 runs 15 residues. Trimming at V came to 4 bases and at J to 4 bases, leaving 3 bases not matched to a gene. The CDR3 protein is CASSLLAGGYNEQFF. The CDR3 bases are TGCGCCAGCAGCCTACTAGCGGGGGGATACAATGAGCAGTTCTTC.

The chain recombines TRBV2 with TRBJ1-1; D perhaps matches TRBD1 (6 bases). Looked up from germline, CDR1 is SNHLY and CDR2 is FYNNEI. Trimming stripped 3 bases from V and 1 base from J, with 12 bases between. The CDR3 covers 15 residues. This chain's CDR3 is CASSDTGSGNTEAFF. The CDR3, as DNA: TGTGCCAGCAGTGACACAGGGTCGGGGAACACTGAAGCTTTCTTT.

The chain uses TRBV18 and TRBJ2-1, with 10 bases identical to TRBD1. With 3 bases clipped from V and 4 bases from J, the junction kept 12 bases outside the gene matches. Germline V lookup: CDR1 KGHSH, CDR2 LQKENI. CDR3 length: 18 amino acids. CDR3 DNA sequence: TGTGCCAGCTCACCGAAGGCTCCGGGACAGGGGACATACAATGAGCAGTTCTTC. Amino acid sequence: CASSPKAPGQGTYNEQFF.

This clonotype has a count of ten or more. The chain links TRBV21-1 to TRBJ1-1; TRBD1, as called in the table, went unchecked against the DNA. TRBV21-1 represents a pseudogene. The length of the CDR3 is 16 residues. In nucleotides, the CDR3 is TGTGCCAGCAGCTATGACAGGGTGGGGATGAACACTGAAGCTTTCTTT. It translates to CASSYDRVGMNTEAFF.

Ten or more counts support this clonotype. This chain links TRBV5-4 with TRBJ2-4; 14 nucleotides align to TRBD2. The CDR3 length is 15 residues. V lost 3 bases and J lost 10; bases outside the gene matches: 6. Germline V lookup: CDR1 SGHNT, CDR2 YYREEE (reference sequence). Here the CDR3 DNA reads TGTGCCAGCAGCTCGGGACTAGCGGGGGTGCAGATTCAGTACTTC. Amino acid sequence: CASSSGLAGVQIQYF. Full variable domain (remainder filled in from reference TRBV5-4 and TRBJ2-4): ETGVTQSPTHLIKTRGQQVTLRCSSQSGHNTVSWYQQALGQGPQFIFQYYREEENGRGNFPPRFSGLQFPNYSSELNVNALELDDSALYLCASSSGLAGVQIQYFGAGTRLSVL.

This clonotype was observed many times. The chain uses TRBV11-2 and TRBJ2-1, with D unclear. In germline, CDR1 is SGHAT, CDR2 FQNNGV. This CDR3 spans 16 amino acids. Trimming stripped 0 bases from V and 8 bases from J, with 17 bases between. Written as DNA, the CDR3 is TGTGCCAGCAGCTTAGATCCGAGCCGCCTAGGGTATGAGCAGTTCTTC. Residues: CASSLDPSRLGYEQFF.

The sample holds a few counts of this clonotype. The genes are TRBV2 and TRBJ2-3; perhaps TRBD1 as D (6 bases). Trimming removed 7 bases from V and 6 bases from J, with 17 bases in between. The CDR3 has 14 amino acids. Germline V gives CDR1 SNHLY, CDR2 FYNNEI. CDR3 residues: CASTDYQGSDTQYF. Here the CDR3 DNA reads TGTGCCAGCACGGATTACCAGGGGAGTGATACGCAGTATTTT.

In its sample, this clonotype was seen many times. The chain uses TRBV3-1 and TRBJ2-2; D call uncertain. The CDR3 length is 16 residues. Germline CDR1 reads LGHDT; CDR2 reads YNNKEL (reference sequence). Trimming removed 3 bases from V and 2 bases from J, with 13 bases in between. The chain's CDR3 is CASSHPTYSNTGELFF. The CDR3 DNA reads TGTGCCAGCAGCCATCCGACATATTCCAACACCGGGGAGCTGTTTTTT.

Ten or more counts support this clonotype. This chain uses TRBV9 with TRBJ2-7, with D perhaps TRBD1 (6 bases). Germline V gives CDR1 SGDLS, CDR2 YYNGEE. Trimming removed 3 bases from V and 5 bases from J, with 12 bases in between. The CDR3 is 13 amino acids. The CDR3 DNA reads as TGTGCCAGCAGCGGCCAGGGGTCCCACGAGCAGTACTTC. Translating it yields CASSGQGSHEQYF.

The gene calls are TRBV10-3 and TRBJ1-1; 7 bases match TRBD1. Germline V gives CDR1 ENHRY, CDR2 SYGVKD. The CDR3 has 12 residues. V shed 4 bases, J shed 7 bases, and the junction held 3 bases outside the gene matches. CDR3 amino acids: CAISGQGLEAFF. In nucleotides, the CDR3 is TGTGCCATCAGTGGACAGGGACTTGAAGCTTTCTTT.

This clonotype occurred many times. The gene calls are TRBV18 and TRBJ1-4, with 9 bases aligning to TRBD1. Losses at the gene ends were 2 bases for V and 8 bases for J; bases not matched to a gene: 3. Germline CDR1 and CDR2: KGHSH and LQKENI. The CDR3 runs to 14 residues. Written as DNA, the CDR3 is TGTGCCAGCTCACCAGGGACAGGGCCCGAAAAACTGTTTTTT. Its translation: CASSPGTGPEKLFF.

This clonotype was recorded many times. The CDR3 region has the DNA TGTGCCAGCAGCCCGGACTTTGGTGCCTACAATGAGCAGTTCTTC. Its protein is CASSPDFGAYNEQFF. The chain carries TRBV14 and TRBJ2-1; possible D gene TRBD2, 5 bases. Germline assignment: CDR1 SGHDN and CDR2 FVKESK. The CDR3 contains 15 residues. The V end was cut by 4 bases, the J end by 2 bases, with 12 bases between. The full variable domain, its missing parts supplied by reference TRBV14 and TRBJ2-1, is EAGVTQFPSHSVIEKGQTVTLRCDPISGHDNLYWYRRVMGKEIKFLLHFVKESKQDESGMPNNRFLAERTGGTYSTLKVQPAELEDSGVYFCASSPDFGAYNEQFFGPGTRLTVL.

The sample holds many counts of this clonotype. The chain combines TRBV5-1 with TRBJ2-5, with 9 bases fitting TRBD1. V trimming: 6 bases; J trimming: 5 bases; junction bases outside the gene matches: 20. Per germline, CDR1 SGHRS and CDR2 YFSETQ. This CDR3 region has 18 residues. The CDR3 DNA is TGCGCCAGCACCGGCTTACAGGGGGCCGGGTCCATCGTGGAGACCCAGTACTTC. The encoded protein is CASTGLQGAGSIVETQYF.

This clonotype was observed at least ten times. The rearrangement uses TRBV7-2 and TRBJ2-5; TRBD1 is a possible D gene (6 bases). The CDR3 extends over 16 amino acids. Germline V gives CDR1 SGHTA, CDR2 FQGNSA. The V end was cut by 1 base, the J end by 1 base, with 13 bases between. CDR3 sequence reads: CASSLVGRGTQETQYF. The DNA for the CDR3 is TGTGCCAGCAGCTTAGTAGGCAGGGGAACCCAAGAGACCCAGTACTTC.

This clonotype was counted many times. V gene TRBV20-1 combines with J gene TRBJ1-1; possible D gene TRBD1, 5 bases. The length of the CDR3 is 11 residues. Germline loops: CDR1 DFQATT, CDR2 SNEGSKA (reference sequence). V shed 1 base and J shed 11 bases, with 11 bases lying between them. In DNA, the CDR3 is TGCAGTGCTAGAGTTCCACCAGGGGCTTTCTTT. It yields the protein CSARVPPGAFF.

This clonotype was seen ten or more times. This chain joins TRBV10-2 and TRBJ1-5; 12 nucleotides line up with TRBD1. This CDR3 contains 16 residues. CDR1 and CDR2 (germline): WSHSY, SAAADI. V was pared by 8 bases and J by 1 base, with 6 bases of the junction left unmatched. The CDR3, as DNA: TGCGCCAGCTCTGGGACAGGGGGCGTGAGCAATCAGCCCCAGCATTTT. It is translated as CASSGTGGVSNQPQHF.

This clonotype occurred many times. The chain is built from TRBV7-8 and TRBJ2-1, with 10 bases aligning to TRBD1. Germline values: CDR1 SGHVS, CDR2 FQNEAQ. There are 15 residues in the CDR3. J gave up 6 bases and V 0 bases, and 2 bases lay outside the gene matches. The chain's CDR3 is CASSLAWTGGNEQFF. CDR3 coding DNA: TGTGCCAGCAGCTTAGCTTGGACAGGGGGCAATGAGCAGTTCTTC.

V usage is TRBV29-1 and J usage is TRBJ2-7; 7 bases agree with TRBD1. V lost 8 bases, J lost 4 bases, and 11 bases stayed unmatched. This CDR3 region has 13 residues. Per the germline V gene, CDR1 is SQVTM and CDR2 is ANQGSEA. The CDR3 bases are TGCAGCATTGCGACAGGGAGTTCGTACGAGCAGTACTTC. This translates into CSIATGSSYEQYF.

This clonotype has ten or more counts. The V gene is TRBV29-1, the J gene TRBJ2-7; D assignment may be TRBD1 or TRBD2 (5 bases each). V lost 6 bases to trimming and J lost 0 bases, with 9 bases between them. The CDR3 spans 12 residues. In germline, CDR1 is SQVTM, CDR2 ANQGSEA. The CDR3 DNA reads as TGCAGCGTAGGGACGAGCTCCTACGAGCAGTACTTC. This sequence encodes CSVGTSSYEQYF.

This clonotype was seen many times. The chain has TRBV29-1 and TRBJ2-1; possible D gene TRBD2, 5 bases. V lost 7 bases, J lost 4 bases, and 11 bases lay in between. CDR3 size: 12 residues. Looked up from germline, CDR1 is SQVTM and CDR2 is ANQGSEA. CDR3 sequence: CSGYGGYNEQFF. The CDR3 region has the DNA TGCAGCGGGTATGGCGGGTACAATGAGCAGTTCTTC.

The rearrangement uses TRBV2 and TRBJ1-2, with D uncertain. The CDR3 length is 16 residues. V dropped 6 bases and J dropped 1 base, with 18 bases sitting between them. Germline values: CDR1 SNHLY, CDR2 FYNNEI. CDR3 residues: CASRKAHYRDNYGYTF. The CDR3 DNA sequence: TGTGCCAGCAGGAAGGCCCATTACAGAGATAACTATGGCTACACCTTC.